These T cell receptor beta chains were read from a single sample in a study of regulatory T cells in long-lasting Graves disease. From the multiplex PCR reads, TCRdb called clonotypes with MiXCR, one entry per CDR3 protein. The table includes some 250,000 distinct CDR3 sequences, around 20% detected once. Sequenced material: peripheral blood mononuclear cells (PBMCs), taken at new diagnosis, from a patient treated with antithyroid drugs. The receptors shown here come from a female donor with Graves disease. The CDR3 runs from the conserved cysteine through the conserved F or W.

v_call	cdr3_aa
TRBV7-9	CASSLVGRGQNYGYTF
TRBV4-3	CASSQGGTTNEKLFF
TRBV6-1	CASSPQGPSNQPQHF
TRBV28	CASSVGTGTEAFF
TRBV5-6	CASSRTGIGYTF
TRBV6-4	CASSVTGRTDTQYF
TRBV7-2	CASSLALTGGGANVLTF
TRBV7-2	CASSLSPGPQHF
TRBV12-5	CASGPRDSNQPQHF
TRBV29-1	CSVRLDINEQFF
TRBV7-6	CASSAGTQYF
TRBV6-2/TRBV6-3	CASSYEARGGADTQYF
TRBV6-2/TRBV6-3	CASSYSFGRGGADTQYF